This is a list of T cell receptor beta chains from one sample in a study of PD-1 blockade in classical Hodgkin lymphoma. Assay used: immunoSEQ multiplex PCR; TCRdb lists only in-frame clones, some missing. The sample has fewer than 90,000 clones, 90% to 95% seen once. This specimen was peripheral blood mononuclear cells (PBMCs), taken at baseline. The receptor set was obtained from a human donor with classical Hodgkin lymphoma. Both conserved end residues are part of each CDR3. The D gene is left open where the match is weak. Some rows mark clone size as missing; the rest say once, few, many or name a class of expanded clone.

>TRBD1|NA|TRBJ2-3|TRBV5-4
TGTGCCAGCAGCTCCGGGACAGGGGGCACAGATACGCAGTATTTT
CASSSGTGGTDTQYF
>NA|NA|TRBJ2-2|TRBV9
TGTGCCAGCAGCGTAAATCGGGGGGCCAACACCGGGGAGCTGTTTTTT
CASSVNRGANTGELFF
>NA|NA|TRBJ1-2|TRBV7-6
TGTGCCAGCAGCTTTAACTATGGCTACACCTTC
CASSFNYGYTF
>TRBD2|NA|TRBJ2-2|TRBV11-3
TGTGCCAGCAGCAGGACCGGGACTAGCATGAACGGGGAGCTGTTTTTT
CASSRTGTSMNGELFF
>NA|NA|TRBJ2-7|TRBV7-9
TGTGCCAGCAGCGCCAGGAAGGGTGCTTCCGAGCAGTACTTC
CASSARKGASEQYF
>NA|NA|TRBJ1-1|TRBV5-1
TGCGCCAGCAGCCCAGGCTCGATTGTAGGGAACACTGAAGCTTTCTTT
CASSPGSIVGNTEAFF
>TRBD2|NA|TRBJ2-1|TRBV7-6
TGTGCCAGCAGCTTTTCAATTGGACTAGCGGGAGGCGAGCAGTTCTTC
CASSFSIGLAGGEQFF
>TRBD2|NA|TRBJ2-3|TRBV2
TGTGCCAGCATCCTTTCCGGACTAGCGGGAGGTAGTCGGGGCACAGATACGCAGTATTTT
CASILSGLAGGSRGTDTQYF
>NA|NA|TRBJ2-3|TRBV7-2
TGTGCCAGCAGTCCTCCTACAGATACGCAGTATTTT
CASSPPTDTQYF
>TRBD1|NA|TRBJ1-2|TRBV15
TGTGCCACCAGCAGATCCGGGACAGGGCCATATGGCTACACCTTC
CATSRSGTGPYGYTF
>NA|NA|TRBJ2-2|TRBV9
TGTGCCAGCAGCGTAAAGTCTTACACGAACACCGGGGAGCTGTTTTTT
CASSVKSYTNTGELFF
>TRBD1|NA|TRBJ1-2|TRBV18
TGTGCCAGCTCACCACGTTATCGTGGGACAGGGAATACGACGAACTATGGCTACACCTTC
CASSPRYRGTGNTTNYGYTF
>NA|once|TRBJ2-3|TRBV27
TGTGCCAGCAAGGGTTTGATCGGGGACTCCACAGATACGCAGTATTTT
CASKGLIGDSTDTQYF